This TCR beta chain was profiled in a study of blood T cell repertoires in COVID-19 (dated by TCRdb to about 2020). General notes on the study: The collaborator samples originated in the United States, Italy and Spain and spanned the acute and convalescent phases of COVID-19. Sample metadata almost always included a de-identified subject ID, COVID-19 status, age in years and sex. A freely available public database, intended as a resource for researchers studying the immune response to SARS-CoV-2, is where the repertoires were released. Subjects who had been exposed to COVID-19, were actively infected with it, or had recovered from it provided the deeply sampled blood TCRbeta repertoires that made up the dataset. The samples were drawn from two sources: the first 160 participants of the ongoing ImmuneRACE study, and 1,254 subjects contributed by 6 global collaborators. Where available, HLA class I and class II types were obtained from metadata supplied by the sample provider rather than from assay-based typing. The material from the prospective study consisted of cDNA or gDNA derived from T cells, B-cell-depleted T cells, or PBMCs.

Collaborating institutions collected whole blood in K2EDTA tubes following their own protocols. For TCRbeta analysis, collaborators shipped samples in one of three forms: frozen whole blood, isolated PBMCs, or DNA extracted from either of those sample types. The immunoSEQ Assay, a bias-controlled multiplex PCR, was used to amplify TCRbeta CDR3 regions from genomic DNA. The published analysis was carried out like this. Within the assay, amplification of reference gene primers was used to estimate how many nucleated cells each sample contained. Sequence reads were collapsed and filtered to measure the absolute abundance of every unique TCRbeta CDR3 rearrangement. For each sample, productive Simpson clonality was calculated by taking the square root of Simpson's diversity index across productive rearrangements. The table comes from immuneACCESS by way of TCRdb, which keeps in-frame sequences with V and J called. Part of the clones is missing from these tables; in studies checked, under half for an unresolved V gene and the rest for unknown reasons. V and J calls and clone size are copied from that table; D and trimming were computed from the DNA. Present in this sample are 140,000 to 150,000 clones, approximately 89% of which were seen just once. About 1.8% of the sample is taken by the ten largest.

The research as a whole found: The quantity of clinical and demographic metadata differed by source and by participant and was supplied without curation.

The germline ends are 12 bases apart after V is trimmed by 3 bases and J by 0 bases. In the germline V gene, CDR1 corresponds to SGHTA and CDR2 to FQGNSA. Its CDR3 holds 16 amino acids, cysteine through phenylalanine. The entry retains the CDR3 DNA only, 48 bases that are in frame from base 1. As regards this clone: There is no known antigen for this receptor. No clone much larger than this one lies a single base away; base qualities are absent.

The sequence derives from a woman in her forties or fifties with acute or convalescent COVID-19. This chain is built from TRBV7-2 and TRBJ1-3, with the identity of the D gene unclear. The sample taken for sequencing was peripheral blood. The DNA sequence is given as TGTGCCAGCAGCTTTCGCAGTCCAATCTCTGGAAACACCATATATTTT. It translates as CASSFRSPISGNTIYF.